Presented here are 32 T cell receptor beta chains from one specimen sequenced in a study of T cells after yellow fever vaccination. TCRdb fed the 5' RACE reads into MiXCR, producing one record per CDR3 protein. The table includes 300,000 to 450,000 distinct CDR3 sequences, 6.2% detected once. The sequences come from PBMCs, collected 5 days after the yellow fever booster vaccination. All receptors come from a man younger than 45 who received the YFV17D yellow fever vaccine.

This rearrangement joins TRBV6-5 to TRBJ1-3; TRBD1 is a possible D gene (6 bases). CDR1 and CDR2 from the germline V gene are MNHEY and SVGAGI. This CDR3 is built from 18 residues. V lost 7 bases, J lost 0 bases, and 22 bases lay in between. DNA for the CDR3: TGTGCCAGCACCCCGATCATGACAGGAAAAAGCTCTGGAAACACCATATATTTT. This encodes CASTPIMTGKSSGNTIYF.

This clonotype occurred a few times. The chain carries TRBV18 and TRBJ1-1, with 7 bases fitting TRBD1. Trimming at V came to 2 bases and at J to 4 bases, leaving 4 bases not matched to a gene. Germline V CDR1 and CDR2: KGHSH, LQKENI. This CDR3 has 14 amino acids. In nucleotides, the CDR3 is TGTGCCAGCTCACCAAGACAGGGTGTCACTGAAGCTTTCTTT. It yields the protein CASSPRQGVTEAFF.

This clonotype came up many times. The chain links TRBV3-1 to TRBJ1-6; D possibly corresponds to TRBD1 (5 bases). The V gene lost 3 bases and the J gene lost 4 bases, with 13 bases spanning the gap. The CDR3 loop spans 16 amino acids. Germline V gene data show CDR1 as LGHDT and CDR2 as YNNKEL (reference sequence). The CDR3 sequence: CASSQRRDAYNSPLHF. Written as DNA, the CDR3 is TGTGCCAGCAGCCAGCGCCGGGACGCTTATAATTCACCCCTCCACTTT. The variable domain in full, with the rest retrieved from reference TRBV3-1 and TRBJ1-6, is DTAVSQTPKYLVTQMGNDKSIKCEQNLGHDTMYWYKQDSKKFLKIMFSYNNKELIINETVPNRFSPKSPDKAHLNLHINSLELGDSAVYFCASSQRRDAYNSPLHFGNGTRLTVT.

There are many counts of this clonotype. This chain joins TRBV9 and TRBJ2-3; TRBD1 or TRBD2 may be the D gene (6 bases each). The CDR3 has 16 residues. The germline gives CDR1 SGDLS, CDR2 YYNGEE. The V end lost 4 bases, the J end lost 0 bases, and 15 bases lay between the germline ends. CDR3 DNA sequence: TGTGCCAGCAGCCCTACAGGAGGGGGTAGCACAGATACGCAGTATTTT. Translated, it gives CASSPTGGGSTDTQYF.

This chain links TRBV30 with TRBJ2-1; D might be TRBD2 (6 bases). The V end was cut by 1 base, the J end by 4 bases, with 17 bases between. Germline V gives CDR1 GTSNPN, CDR2 SVGIG (reference sequence). The CDR3 is made up of 16 amino acids. The CDR3 DNA reads TGTGCCTGGAGTGAGTTGGACTACGGAGGTTACAATGAGCAGTTCTTC. Its protein is CAWSELDYGGYNEQFF.

This clonotype has just a few counts. This chain links TRBV7-2 with TRBJ2-7, with 10 bases that match TRBD2. Germline lookup yields CDR1 SGHTA and CDR2 FQGNSA. V trimming: 3 bases; J trimming: 6 bases; junction bases outside the gene matches: 8. The CDR3 has 15 amino acids. The DNA of the CDR3 is TGTGCCAGCAGCTTTACTAGCGGGACCTCCCGCGAGCAGTACTTC. This gives the protein CASSFTSGTSREQYF.

The gene calls are TRBV12-3 or TRBV12-4 and TRBJ1-6; D perhaps matches TRBD1 (5 bases). The CDR3 length is 13 residues. V was clipped by 7 bases and J by 7 bases, with 11 bases between them. The CDR3 here is CASTGTGNSPLHF. The CDR3 DNA reads TGTGCCAGCACCGGGACGGGGAATTCACCCCTCCACTTT.

This sequence joins TRBV7-2 and TRBJ2-7, with D possibly being TRBD1 (7 bases). Germline lookup yields CDR1 SGHTA and CDR2 FQGNSA. The CDR3 consists of 15 residues. Trimming cost V 5 bases and J 9 bases, with 23 bases left between them. For the CDR3, the DNA is TGTGCCAGCAGCCGTGGGGACAGCAGAGCGGGCCGGCAGTACTTC. It specifies CASSRGDSRAGRQYF.

This clonotype was counted a few times. The V gene is TRBV3-1, the J gene TRBJ2-5; D may be TRBD2 (5 bases). There are 14 residues in the CDR3. Trimming stripped 5 bases from V and 5 bases from J, with 15 bases between. The germline V gene encodes CDR1 LGHDT and CDR2 YNNKEL (reference sequence). The CDR3 region is CASSSAAGGETQYF. The CDR3 DNA is TGTGCCAGCAGCTCCGCGGCGGGTGGGGAGACCCAGTACTTC.

V gene TRBV5-6 combines with J gene TRBJ2-7; a weak D match, TRBD2 (5 bases). CDR3 length: 16 amino acids. Germline lookup yields CDR1 SGHDT and CDR2 YYEEEE. The V and J ends lost 1 base and 0 bases respectively, with 14 bases between them. CDR3 region: CASSLWWERVSYEQYF. The CDR3, as DNA: TGTGCCAGCAGCTTGTGGTGGGAGAGGGTCTCCTACGAGCAGTACTTC.

In its sample, this clonotype was seen many times. The CDR3 spells CASSHGTLQETQYF. CDR3 sequence (DNA): TGCGCCAGCAGCCACGGGACCCTCCAAGAGACCCAGTACTTC. This chain connects TRBV5-1 to TRBJ2-5; D may match TRBD1 or TRBD2 (5 bases each). Germline assignment: CDR1 SGHRS and CDR2 YFSETQ. The CDR3 covers 14 residues. V shed 4 bases and J shed 1 base, with 11 bases lying between them.

A few counts support this clonotype. This chain joins TRBV5-1 and TRBJ2-5; D remains unclear. The CDR3 is 14 amino acids. V was pared by 3 bases and J by 5 bases, with 14 bases between. Germline V gives CDR1 SGHRS, CDR2 YFSETQ. The CDR3 coding sequence is TGCGCCAGCAGCTCATGGGATGCTACGGAGACCCAGTACTTC. Protein: CASSSWDATETQYF.

The rearrangement uses TRBV5-4 and TRBJ2-7; TRBD1 aligns across 9 bases. The CDR3 contains 16 residues. V trimming: 4 bases; J trimming: 2 bases; junction bases outside the gene matches: 10. In germline, CDR1 is SGHNT, CDR2 YYREEE (reference sequence). The CDR3 DNA follows: TGTGCCAGCAGCCGGGGACAGGGAATGGTAACCTACGAGCAGTACTTC. This sequence encodes CASSRGQGMVTYEQYF.

In this sample, this clonotype turned up many times. This sequence joins TRBV7-8 and TRBJ2-4; D call uncertain. V was shortened by 5 bases and J by 0 bases, with 11 bases between the two germline ends. The CDR3 runs 15 residues. CDR1 SGHVS and CDR2 FQNEAQ come from the germline V gene. The DNA of the CDR3 is TGTGCCAGCAGCCCGATCCGGACAGCCAAAAACATTCAGTACTTC. This encodes CASSPIRTAKNIQYF.

This clonotype has just a few counts. V gene TRBV27 combines with J gene TRBJ2-3; TRBD1 might be the D (6 bases). The CDR3 runs to 15 residues. Looked up from germline, CDR1 is MNHEY and CDR2 is SMNVEV (reference sequence). Trimming left V 7 bases short and J 1 base short, with 15 bases between. The CDR3: CASTPVGAGTDTQYF. The CDR3 nucleotides read TGTGCCAGCACCCCGGTGGGGGCTGGCACAGATACGCAGTATTTT.

This clonotype was seen a handful of times. The chain recombines TRBV5-1 with TRBJ1-1; 8 bases are a match to TRBD1. The CDR3 totals 15 residues. Germline-derived CDR1 and CDR2 are SGHRS and YFSETQ. V shed 4 bases and J 3 bases; nucleotides not matched to a gene: 8. The CDR3 sequence: CASSLGQGWDTEAFF. The CDR3 region has the DNA TGCGCCAGCAGCCTCGGACAGGGTTGGGACACTGAAGCTTTCTTT. The variable domain in full, with the rest retrieved from reference TRBV5-1 and TRBJ1-1, is KAGVTQTPRYLIKTRGQQVTLSCSPISGHRSVSWYQQTPGQGLQFLFEYFSETQRNKGNFPGRFSGRQFSNSRSEMNVSTLELGDSALYLCASSLGQGWDTEAFFGQGTRLTVV.

The rearrangement joins TRBV7-2 to TRBJ2-5; perhaps TRBD2 as D (7 bases). Trimming took 5 bases from V and 5 from J, leaving 15 bases between them. Looked up from germline, CDR1 is SGHTA and CDR2 is FQGNSA. CDR3 size: 14 residues. Written as DNA, the CDR3 is TGTGCCAGCAGCAGGGGGGGGGGCCTCGAGACCCAGTACTTC. Translating it yields CASSRGGGLETQYF.

In its sample, this clonotype was seen a few times. The CDR3 loop reads CASSLLGYVQETQYF. The CDR3, as DNA: TGTGCCAGCAGTTTACTAGGGTACGTCCAGGAGACCCAGTACTTC. V gene TRBV5-4 combines with J gene TRBJ2-5, with D tentatively TRBD2 (5 bases). The V end lost 5 bases, the J end lost 5 bases, and 19 bases lay between the germline ends. Germline CDR1 and CDR2: SGHNT and YYREEE (reference sequence). The CDR3 contains 15 residues.

This clonotype came up a few times. This chain joins TRBV7-2 and TRBJ2-1, with D perhaps matching TRBD2 (5 bases). Trimming stripped 0 bases from V and 6 bases from J, with 18 bases between. The V gene's germline CDR1 is SGHTA and CDR2 FQGNSA. This CDR3 region has 17 residues. CDR3 in amino acids: CASSLALQVWGVNEQFF. CDR3 DNA: TGTGCCAGCAGCTTAGCGCTCCAGGTATGGGGAGTCAATGAGCAGTTCTTC.

Many counts were recorded for this clonotype. The rearrangement links TRBV20-1 to TRBJ2-1; a possible D gene is TRBD2 (5 bases). CDR3 length: 14 residues. The V end lost 3 bases, the J end lost 7 bases, and 16 bases lay between the germline ends. Germline V gives CDR1 DFQATT, CDR2 SNEGSKA (reference sequence). CDR3 region: CSARALGSLNEQFF. As DNA, the CDR3 is TGCAGTGCTAGGGCGCTTGGGAGTTTGAATGAGCAGTTCTTC.

At least ten counts were recorded for this clonotype. V gene TRBV11-2 combines with J gene TRBJ2-3, with 14 bases that match TRBD2. The CDR3 length is 18 residues. Per germline, CDR1 SGHAT and CDR2 FQNNGV. V shed 7 bases, J shed 1 base, and the junction held 10 bases outside the gene matches. The CDR3 coding sequence is TGTGCCAGCACAAGACCGGGACTAGCGGGAGTTGGCACAGATACGCAGTATTTT. The encoded protein is CASTRPGLAGVGTDTQYF.

This clonotype has only a few counts. This rearrangement joins TRBV20-1 to TRBJ2-7; tentative D call: TRBD1 (6 bases). Germline CDR1 is DFQATT and CDR2 is SNEGSKA (reference sequence). This CDR3 has 14 residues. Trimming cost V 0 bases and J 3 bases, with 12 bases left between them. CDR3 DNA: TGCAGTGCTAGAGACCCAGGGGCAGGCTACGAGCAGTACTTC. This codes for CSARDPGAGYEQYF.

This clonotype came up many times. The rearrangement uses TRBV25-1 and TRBJ2-7, with TRBD1 identical over 9 bases. CDR1 MGHDK and CDR2 SYGVNS come from the germline V gene. Trimming removed 6 bases from V and 0 bases from J; junction bases left unmatched: 0. The CDR3 spans 13 residues. The CDR3 loop is CASRTGGSYEQYF. The CDR3 DNA is TGTGCCAGCAGGACAGGGGGCTCCTACGAGCAGTACTTC.

This clonotype was picked up many times. The chain employs TRBV12-3 or TRBV12-4 and TRBJ2-7; the D call may be TRBD1 or TRBD2 (5 bases each). The CDR3 is 11 residues long. Between the trimmed V and J ends, which lost 3 bases and 6 bases, there was a span of 6 bases. CDR3 nucleotides: TGTGCCAGCAGTTTGGGGGTCGAGCAGTACTTC. Its protein product is CASSLGVEQYF.

In its sample, this clonotype was seen a few times. The J gene is TRBJ2-5, the V gene TRBV23-1; D remains ambiguous. TRBV23-1 is annotated as an ORF whose role is uncertain. Trimming removed 2 bases at V and 3 bases at J, with 7 bases between. The CDR3 has 13 amino acids. CDR3: CASSQRVKETQYF. CDR3 bases: TGCGCCAGCAGTCAAAGAGTCAAAGAGACCCAGTACTTC.

This clonotype has just a few counts. V gene TRBV5-4 combines with J gene TRBJ2-5; TRBD1 matches 8 bases. CDR3 length: 14 amino acids. Trimming took 4 bases from V and 2 from J; bases not matched to a gene: 4. Germline V gives CDR1 SGHNT, CDR2 YYREEE (reference sequence). The CDR3 here is CASSVGQEQETQYF. The CDR3 nucleotides read TGTGCCAGCAGCGTGGGACAGGAGCAAGAGACCCAGTACTTC.

The rearrangement links TRBV10-3 to TRBJ2-7, with 7 bases identical to TRBD2. V was clipped by 3 bases and J by 2 bases; unmatched bases: 4. The germline V gene encodes CDR1 ENHRY and CDR2 SYGVKD. The CDR3 contains 14 residues. CDR3 bases: TGTGCCATCAGTGAAGCGGGGACCCCCTACGAGCAGTACTTC. It yields the protein CAISEAGTPYEQYF.

This chain uses TRBV28 with TRBJ1-5; D unclear. The ends were cut back, 7 bases at V and 7 bases at J, with 17 bases in the middle. Germline V CDR1 and CDR2: MDHEN, SYDVKM. This CDR3 contains 14 residues. The CDR3 DNA sequence: TGTGCCAGCAATGACCTAGGTGAATGGCAGCCCCAGCATTTT. Its translation is CASNDLGEWQPQHF.

There are many counts of this clonotype. The chain combines TRBV7-2 with TRBJ1-5, with a weak D call TRBD1 (5 bases). The V end was cut by 6 bases, the J end by 9 bases, with 18 bases between. CDR3 size: 14 residues. CDR1 is SGHTA, CDR2 FQGNSA, per germline. CDR3 nucleotide sequence: TGTGCCAGCAGTTCACTCGGGGACCGGGGGCCCCAGCATTTT. This translates into CASSSLGDRGPQHF.

Many counts were recorded for this clonotype. V is TRBV11-2 and J is TRBJ2-7; D is uncertain. CDR1 is SGHAT, CDR2 FQNNGV, per germline. CDR3 length: 13 amino acids. The V and J ends lost 0 bases and 8 bases respectively, with 11 bases between them. The CDR3 nucleotides are TGTGCCAGCAGCTTAGATGACTTGGGCCAGCAGTACTTC. Translated: CASSLDDLGQQYF.

This clonotype showed up many times. V and J are TRBV5-1 and TRBJ2-1; 7 nucleotides agree with TRBD2. Per germline, CDR1 SGHRS and CDR2 YFSETQ. The length of the CDR3 is 16 residues. Trimming cost V 0 bases and J 3 bases; bases outside gene matches: 6. The CDR3, as DNA: TGCGCCAGCAGCTTGGCCGGGCCTAGCGGCTACAATGAGCAGTTCTTC. Encoded protein: CASSLAGPSGYNEQFF.

This clonotype has ten or more counts. V is TRBV18 and J is TRBJ2-7; D is ambiguous. This CDR3 comprises 14 residues. Trimming shortened V by 3 bases and J by 0 bases, and 9 bases separated the two germline ends. The V gene's germline CDR1 is KGHSH and CDR2 LQKENI. CDR3 bases: TGTGCCAGCTCACCCGGATTCATCTCCTACGAGCAGTACTTC. Its translation: CASSPGFISYEQYF.